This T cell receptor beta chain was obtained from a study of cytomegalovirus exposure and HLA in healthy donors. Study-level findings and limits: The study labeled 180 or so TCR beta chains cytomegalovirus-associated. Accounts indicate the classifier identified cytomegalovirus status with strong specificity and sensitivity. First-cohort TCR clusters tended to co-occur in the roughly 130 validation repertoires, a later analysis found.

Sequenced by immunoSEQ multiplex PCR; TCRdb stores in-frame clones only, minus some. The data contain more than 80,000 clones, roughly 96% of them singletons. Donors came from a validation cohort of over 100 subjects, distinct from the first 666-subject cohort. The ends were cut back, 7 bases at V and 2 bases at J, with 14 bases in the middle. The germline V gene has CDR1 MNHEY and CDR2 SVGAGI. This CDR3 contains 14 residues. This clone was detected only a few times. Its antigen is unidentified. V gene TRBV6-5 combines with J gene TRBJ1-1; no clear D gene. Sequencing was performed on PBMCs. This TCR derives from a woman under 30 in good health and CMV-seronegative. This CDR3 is CASTSRAENTEAFF. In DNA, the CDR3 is TGTGCCAGCACCTCGAGGGCGGAAAACACTGAAGCTTTCTTT.